This TCR beta chain originates from a study of CD8 T cells in ankylosing spondylitis. Library preparation for TCR beta used quantitative 5'-RACE with molecular barcodes. TCRdb redid the calling of the 5' RACE reads with MiXCR, one entry per CDR3 protein. The sample holds about 220,000 distinct CDR3 sequences, 7.3% seen once. Notes on the study in general: About 8 highly homologous variants made up a TCR beta motif that seemed to typify ankylosing spondylitis blood. As reported, disease-linked clones showed significant enrichment in matched ankylosing spondylitis synovial fluid. As for the disease-linked clones, they showed a CD8+ phenotype and occurred at relatively low frequencies in peripheral blood.

This clonotype was seen at least ten times. Its antigen is not known. The germline gives CDR1 SEHNR, CDR2 FQNEAQ (reference sequence). J was trimmed by 4 bases and V by 4 bases; bases with no gene match: 6. The CDR3 is made up of 16 amino acids. The specimen sequenced was blood, either unsorted or a sorted T cell fraction (not recorded which). This clonotype was sampled from a male donor with ankylosing spondylitis. This chain links TRBV7-9 with TRBJ1-3; 11 nucleotides agree with TRBD1. The CDR3 DNA is TGTGCCAGCAGCTCCCGCGGGACAGGGGGAGGAAACACCATATATTTT. This gives the protein CASSSRGTGGGNTIYF.